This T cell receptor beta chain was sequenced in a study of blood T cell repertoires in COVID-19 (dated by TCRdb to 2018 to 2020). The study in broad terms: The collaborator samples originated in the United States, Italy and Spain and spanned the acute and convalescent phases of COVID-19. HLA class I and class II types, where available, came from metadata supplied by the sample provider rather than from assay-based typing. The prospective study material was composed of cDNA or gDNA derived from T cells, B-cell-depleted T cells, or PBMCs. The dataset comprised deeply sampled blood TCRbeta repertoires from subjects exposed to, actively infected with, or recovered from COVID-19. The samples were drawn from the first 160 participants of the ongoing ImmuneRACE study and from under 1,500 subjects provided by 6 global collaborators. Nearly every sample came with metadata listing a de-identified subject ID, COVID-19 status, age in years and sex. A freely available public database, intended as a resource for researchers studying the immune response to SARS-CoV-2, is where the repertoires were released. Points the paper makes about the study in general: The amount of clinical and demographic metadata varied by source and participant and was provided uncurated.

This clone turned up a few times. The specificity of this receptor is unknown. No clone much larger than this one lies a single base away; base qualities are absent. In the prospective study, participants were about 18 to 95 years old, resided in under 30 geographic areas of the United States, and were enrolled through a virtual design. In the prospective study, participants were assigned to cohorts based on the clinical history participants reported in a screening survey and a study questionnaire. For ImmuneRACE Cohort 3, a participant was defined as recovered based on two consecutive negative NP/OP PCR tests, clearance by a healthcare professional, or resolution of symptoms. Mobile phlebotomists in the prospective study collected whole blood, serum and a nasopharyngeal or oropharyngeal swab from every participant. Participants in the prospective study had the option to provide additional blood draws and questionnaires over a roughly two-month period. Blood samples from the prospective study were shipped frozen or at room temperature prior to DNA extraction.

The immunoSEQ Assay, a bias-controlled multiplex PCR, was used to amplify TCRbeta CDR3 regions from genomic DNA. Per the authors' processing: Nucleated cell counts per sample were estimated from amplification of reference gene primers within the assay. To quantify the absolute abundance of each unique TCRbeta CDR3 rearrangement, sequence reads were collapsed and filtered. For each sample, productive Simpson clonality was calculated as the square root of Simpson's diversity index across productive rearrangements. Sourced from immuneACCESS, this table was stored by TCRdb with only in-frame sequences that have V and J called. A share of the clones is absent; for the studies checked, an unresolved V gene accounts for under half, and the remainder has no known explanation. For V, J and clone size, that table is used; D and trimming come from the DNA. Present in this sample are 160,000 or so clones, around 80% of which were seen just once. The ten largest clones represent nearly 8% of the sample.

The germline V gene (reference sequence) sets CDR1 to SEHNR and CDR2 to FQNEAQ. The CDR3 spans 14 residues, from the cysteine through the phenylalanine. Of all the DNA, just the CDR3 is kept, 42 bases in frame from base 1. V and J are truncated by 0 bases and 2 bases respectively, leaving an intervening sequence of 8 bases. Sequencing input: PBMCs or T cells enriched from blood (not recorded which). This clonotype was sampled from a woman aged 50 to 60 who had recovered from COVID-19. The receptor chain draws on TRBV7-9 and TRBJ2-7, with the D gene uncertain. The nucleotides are TGTGCCAGCAGCTTAGCAACAGTAACCTACGAGCAGTACTTC. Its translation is CASSLATVTYEQYF.